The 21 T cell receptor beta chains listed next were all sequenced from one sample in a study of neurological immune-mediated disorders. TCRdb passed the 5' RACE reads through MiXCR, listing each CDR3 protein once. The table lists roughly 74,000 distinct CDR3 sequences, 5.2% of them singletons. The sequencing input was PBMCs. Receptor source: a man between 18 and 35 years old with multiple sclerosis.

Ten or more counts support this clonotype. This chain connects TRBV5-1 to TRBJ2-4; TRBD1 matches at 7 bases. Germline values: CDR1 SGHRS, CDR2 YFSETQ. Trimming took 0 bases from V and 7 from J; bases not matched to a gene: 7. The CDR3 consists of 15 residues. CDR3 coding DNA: TGCGCCAGCAGCTTGGCGCCGGGACAGTTGAACATTCAGTACTTC. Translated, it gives CASSLAPGQLNIQYF.

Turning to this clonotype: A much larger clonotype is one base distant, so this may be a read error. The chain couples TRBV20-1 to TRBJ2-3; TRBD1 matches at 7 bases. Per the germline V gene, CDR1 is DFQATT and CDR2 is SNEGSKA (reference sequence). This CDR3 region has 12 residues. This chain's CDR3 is CGARGRTDTQYF. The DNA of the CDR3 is TGCGGTGCTAGGGGGCGTACAGATACGCAGTATTTT.

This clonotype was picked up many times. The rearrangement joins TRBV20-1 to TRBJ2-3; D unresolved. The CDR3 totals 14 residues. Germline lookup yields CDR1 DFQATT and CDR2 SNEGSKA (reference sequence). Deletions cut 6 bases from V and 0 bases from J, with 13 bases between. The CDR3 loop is CSAPSRPSTDTQYF. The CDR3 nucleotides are TGCAGTGCCCCTTCGCGGCCTAGCACAGATACGCAGTATTTT.

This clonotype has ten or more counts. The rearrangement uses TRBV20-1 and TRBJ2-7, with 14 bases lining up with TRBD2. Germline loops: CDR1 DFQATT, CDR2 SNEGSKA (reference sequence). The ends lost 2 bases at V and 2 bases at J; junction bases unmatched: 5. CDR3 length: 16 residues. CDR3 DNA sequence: TGCAGTGCTAGACCCCCGGGACTAGCGGGGGCCTACGAGCAGTACTTC. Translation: CSARPPGLAGAYEQYF.

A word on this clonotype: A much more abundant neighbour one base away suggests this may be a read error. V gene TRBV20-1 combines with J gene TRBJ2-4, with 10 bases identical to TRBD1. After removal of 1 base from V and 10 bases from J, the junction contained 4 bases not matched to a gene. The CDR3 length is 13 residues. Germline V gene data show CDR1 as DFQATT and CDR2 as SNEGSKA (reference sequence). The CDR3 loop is CSARGDRGKIQYF. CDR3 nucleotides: TGCAGTGCTAGAGGGGACAGGGGAAAAATTCAGTACTTC.

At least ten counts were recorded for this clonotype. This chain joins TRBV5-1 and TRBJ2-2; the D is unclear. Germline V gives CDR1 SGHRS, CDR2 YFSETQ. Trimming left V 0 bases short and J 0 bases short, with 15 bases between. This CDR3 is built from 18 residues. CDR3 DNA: TGCGCCAGCAGCTTGGTGCTTGGCGGCCCGACGAACACCGGGGAGCTGTTTTTT. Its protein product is CASSLVLGGPTNTGELFF.

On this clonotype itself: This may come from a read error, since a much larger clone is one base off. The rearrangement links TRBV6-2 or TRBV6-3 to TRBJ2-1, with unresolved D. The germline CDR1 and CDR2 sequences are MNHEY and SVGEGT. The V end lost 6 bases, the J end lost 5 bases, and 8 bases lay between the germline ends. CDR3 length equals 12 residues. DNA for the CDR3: TGTGCCAGCAGAAAAACCAACAATGAGCAGTTCTTC. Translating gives CASRKTNNEQFF.

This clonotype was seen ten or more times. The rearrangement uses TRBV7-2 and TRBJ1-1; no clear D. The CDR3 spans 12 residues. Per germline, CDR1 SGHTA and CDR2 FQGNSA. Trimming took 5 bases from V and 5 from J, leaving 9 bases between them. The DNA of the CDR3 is TGTGCCAGCAGCCCACTGAGGACTGAAGCTTTCTTT. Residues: CASSPLRTEAFF.

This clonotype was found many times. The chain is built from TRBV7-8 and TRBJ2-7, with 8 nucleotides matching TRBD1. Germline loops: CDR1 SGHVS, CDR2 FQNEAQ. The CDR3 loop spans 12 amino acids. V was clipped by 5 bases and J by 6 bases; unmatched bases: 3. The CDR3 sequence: CASSKDRVEQYF. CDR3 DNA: TGTGCCAGCAGCAAGGACAGGGTCGAGCAGTACTTC.

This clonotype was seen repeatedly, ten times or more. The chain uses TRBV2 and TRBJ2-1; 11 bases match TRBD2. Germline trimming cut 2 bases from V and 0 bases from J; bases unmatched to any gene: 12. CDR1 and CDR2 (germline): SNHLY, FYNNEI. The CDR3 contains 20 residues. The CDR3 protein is CASSERGLAEITSSYNEQFF. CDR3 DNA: TGTGCCAGCAGTGAAAGGGGACTAGCGGAAATAACGAGCTCCTACAATGAGCAGTTCTTC.

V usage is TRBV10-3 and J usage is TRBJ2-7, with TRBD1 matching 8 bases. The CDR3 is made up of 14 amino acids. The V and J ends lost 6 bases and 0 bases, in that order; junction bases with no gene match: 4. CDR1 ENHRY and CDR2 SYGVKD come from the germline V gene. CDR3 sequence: CAIRDRESSYEQYF. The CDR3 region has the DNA TGTGCCATCAGGGACAGGGAGAGCTCCTACGAGCAGTACTTC.

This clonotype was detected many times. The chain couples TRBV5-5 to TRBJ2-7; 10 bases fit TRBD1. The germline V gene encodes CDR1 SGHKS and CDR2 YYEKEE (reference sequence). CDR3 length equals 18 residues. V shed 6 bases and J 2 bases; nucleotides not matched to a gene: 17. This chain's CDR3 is CASTTVPGQGTEAYEQYF. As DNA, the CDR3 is TGTGCCAGCACCACTGTCCCGGGACAGGGGACCGAAGCCTACGAGCAGTACTTC.

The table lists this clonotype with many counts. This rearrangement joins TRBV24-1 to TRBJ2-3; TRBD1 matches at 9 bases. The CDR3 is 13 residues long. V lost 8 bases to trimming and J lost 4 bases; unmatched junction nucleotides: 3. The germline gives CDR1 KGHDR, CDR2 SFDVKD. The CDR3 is CATTDRGADTQYF. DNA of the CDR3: TGTGCCACCACGGACAGGGGTGCAGATACGCAGTATTTT.

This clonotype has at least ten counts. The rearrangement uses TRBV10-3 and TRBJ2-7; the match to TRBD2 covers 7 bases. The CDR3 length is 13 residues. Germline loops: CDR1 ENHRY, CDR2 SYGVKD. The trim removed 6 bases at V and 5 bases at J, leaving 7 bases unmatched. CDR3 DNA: TGTGCCATCAGGGGGGACTACAGCCACGAGCAGTACTTC. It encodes CAIRGDYSHEQYF.

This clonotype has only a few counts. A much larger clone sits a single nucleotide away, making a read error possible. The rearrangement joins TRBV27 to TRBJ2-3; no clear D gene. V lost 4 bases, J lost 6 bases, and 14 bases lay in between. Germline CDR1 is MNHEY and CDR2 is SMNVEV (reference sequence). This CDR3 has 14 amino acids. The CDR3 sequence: CASSSATPQDTQYF. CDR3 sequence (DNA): TGTGCCAGCAGTTCCGCCACACCACAGGATACGCAGTATTTT.

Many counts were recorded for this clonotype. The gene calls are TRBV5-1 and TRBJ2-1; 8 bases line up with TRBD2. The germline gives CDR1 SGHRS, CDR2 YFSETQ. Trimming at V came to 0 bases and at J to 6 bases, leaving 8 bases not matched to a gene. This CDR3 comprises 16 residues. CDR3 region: CASSLANRGGVNEQFF. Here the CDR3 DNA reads TGCGCCAGCAGCTTGGCTAACCGGGGGGGGGTCAATGAGCAGTTCTTC.

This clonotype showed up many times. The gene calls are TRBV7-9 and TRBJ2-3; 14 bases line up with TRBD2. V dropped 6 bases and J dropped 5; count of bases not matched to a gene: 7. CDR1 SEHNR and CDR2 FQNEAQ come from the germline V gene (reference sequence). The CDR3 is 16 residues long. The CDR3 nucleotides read TGTGCCAGCAGGGTGGGACTAGCGGGAGCTGGAGATACGCAGTATTTT. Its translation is CASRVGLAGAGDTQYF.

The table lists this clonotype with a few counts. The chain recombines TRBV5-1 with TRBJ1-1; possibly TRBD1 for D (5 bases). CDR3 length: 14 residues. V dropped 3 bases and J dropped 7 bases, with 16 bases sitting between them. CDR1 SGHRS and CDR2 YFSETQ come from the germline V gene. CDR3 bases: TGCGCCAGCAGCTATGGGACCCTAGGAAGTGAAGCTTTCTTT. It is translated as CASSYGTLGSEAFF. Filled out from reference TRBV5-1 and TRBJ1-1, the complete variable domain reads KAGVTQTPRYLIKTRGQQVTLSCSPISGHRSVSWYQQTPGQGLQFLFEYFSETQRNKGNFPGRFSGRQFSNSRSEMNVSTLELGDSALYLCASSYGTLGSEAFFGQGTRLTVV.

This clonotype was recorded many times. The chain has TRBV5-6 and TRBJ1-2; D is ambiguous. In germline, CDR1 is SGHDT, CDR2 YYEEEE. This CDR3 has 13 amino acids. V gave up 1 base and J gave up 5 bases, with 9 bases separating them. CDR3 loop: CASSLLEQYGYTF. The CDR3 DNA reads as TGTGCCAGCAGCTTGTTGGAACAGTATGGCTACACCTTC.

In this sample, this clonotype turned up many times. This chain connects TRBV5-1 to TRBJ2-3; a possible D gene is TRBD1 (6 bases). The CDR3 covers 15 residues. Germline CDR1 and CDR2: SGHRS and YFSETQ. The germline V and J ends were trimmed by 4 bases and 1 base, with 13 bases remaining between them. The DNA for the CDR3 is TGCGCCAGCAGCACCTCAGGGGACCGCACAGATACGCAGTATTTT. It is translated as CASSTSGDRTDTQYF.

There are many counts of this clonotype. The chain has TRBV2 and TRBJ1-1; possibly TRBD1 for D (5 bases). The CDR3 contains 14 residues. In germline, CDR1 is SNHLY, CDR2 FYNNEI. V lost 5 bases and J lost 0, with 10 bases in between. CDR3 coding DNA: TGTGCCAGCAGTCCAGGGAGTCTGAACACTGAAGCTTTCTTT. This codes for CASSPGSLNTEAFF. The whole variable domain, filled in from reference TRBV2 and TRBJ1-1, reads EPEVTQTPSHQVTQMGQEVILRCVPISNHLYFYWYRQILGQKVEFLVSFYNNEISEKSEIFDDQFSVERPDGSNFTLKIRSTKLEDSAMYFCASSPGSLNTEAFFGQGTRLTVV.